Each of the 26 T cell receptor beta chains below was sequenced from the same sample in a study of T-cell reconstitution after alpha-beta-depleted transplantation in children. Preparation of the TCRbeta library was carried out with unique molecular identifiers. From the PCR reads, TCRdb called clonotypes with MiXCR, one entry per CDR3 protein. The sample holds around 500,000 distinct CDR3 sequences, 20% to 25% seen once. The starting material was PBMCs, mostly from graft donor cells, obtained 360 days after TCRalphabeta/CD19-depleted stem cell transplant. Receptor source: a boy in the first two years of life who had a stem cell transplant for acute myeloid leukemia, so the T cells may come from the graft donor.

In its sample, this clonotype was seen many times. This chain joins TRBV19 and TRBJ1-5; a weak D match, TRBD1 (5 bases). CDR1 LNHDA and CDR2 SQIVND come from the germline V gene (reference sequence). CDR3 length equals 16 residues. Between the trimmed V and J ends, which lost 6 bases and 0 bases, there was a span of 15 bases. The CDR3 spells CASSHPGVFSNQPQHF. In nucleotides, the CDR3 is TGTGCCAGTAGCCATCCGGGGGTTTTTAGCAATCAGCCCCAGCATTTT.

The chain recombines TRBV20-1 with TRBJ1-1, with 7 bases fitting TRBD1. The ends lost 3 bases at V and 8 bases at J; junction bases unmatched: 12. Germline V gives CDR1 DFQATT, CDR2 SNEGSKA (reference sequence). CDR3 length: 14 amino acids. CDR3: CSASTANRGREAFF. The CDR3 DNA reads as TGCAGTGCTAGTACAGCAAACAGGGGCCGGGAAGCTTTCTTT.

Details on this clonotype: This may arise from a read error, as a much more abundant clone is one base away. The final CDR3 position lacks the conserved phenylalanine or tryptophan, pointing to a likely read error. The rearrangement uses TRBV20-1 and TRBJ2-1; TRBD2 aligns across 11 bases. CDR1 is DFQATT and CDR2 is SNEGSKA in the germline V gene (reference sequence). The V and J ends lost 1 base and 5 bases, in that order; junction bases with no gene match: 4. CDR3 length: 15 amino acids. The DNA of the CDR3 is TGCAGTGCTAGAGGGGCTAGCGGGGGGAACAATGAGCAGTTCCTC. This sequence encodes CSARGASGGNNEQFL.

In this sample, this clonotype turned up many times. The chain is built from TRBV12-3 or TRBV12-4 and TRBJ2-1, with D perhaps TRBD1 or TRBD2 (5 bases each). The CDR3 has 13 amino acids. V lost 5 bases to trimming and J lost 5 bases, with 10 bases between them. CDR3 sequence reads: CASSAGTNNEQFF. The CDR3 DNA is TGTGCCAGCAGTGCCGGGACCAACAATGAGCAGTTCTTC.

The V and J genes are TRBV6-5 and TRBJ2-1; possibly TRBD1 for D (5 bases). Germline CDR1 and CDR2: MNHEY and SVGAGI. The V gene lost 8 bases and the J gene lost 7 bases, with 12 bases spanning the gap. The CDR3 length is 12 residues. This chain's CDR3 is CASGLQGNEQFF. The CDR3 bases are TGTGCCAGCGGCCTGCAGGGAAATGAGCAGTTCTTC.

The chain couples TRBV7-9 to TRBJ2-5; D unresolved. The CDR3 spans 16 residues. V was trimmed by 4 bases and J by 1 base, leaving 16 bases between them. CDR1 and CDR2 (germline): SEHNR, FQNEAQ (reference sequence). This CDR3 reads CASSSPWAVRQETQYF. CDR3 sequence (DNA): TGTGCCAGCAGCTCACCCTGGGCCGTGCGCCAAGAGACCCAGTACTTC.

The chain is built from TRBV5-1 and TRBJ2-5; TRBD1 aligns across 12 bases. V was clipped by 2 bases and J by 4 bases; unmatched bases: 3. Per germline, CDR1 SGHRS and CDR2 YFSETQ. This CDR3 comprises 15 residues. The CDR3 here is CASSFRDRGRETQYF. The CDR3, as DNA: TGCGCCAGCAGCTTCCGGGACAGGGGGCGAGAGACCCAGTACTTC.

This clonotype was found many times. DNA for the CDR3: TGTGCCAGCAGTTTTGTCCAGGGCACTGAAGCTTTCTTT. This encodes CASSFVQGTEAFF. V gene TRBV28 combines with J gene TRBJ1-1, with D perhaps matching TRBD1 (5 bases). Germline values: CDR1 MDHEN, CDR2 SYDVKM. V was cut by 3 bases and J by 4 bases, with 9 bases left in between. This CDR3 contains 13 residues.

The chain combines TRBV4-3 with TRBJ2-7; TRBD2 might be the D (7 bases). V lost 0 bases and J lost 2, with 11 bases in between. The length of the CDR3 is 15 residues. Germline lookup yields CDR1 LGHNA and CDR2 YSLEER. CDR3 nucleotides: TGCGCCAGCAGCCAAGAGCGGGGGCTTGCCTACGAGCAGTACTTC. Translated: CASSQERGLAYEQYF.

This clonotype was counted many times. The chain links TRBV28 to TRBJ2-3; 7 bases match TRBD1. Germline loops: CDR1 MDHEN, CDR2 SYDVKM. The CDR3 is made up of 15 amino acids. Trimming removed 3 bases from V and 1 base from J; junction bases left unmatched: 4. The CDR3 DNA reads TGTGCCAGCAGTTTTCAGACAGGGCGCACAGATACGCAGTATTTT. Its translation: CASSFQTGRTDTQYF.

CDR3 in DNA: TGTGCCAGCAGCTTTGAAGCGGGGGTCCTAAGCTCCTACAATGAGCAGTTCTTC. This gives the protein CASSFEAGVLSSYNEQFF. The V call is TRBV11-1, the J call TRBJ2-1; 8 bases agree with TRBD2. The germline V gene encodes CDR1 SGHAT and CDR2 FQDESV (reference sequence). The CDR3 is 18 residues long. V lost 3 bases, J lost 0 bases, and 10 bases stayed unmatched.

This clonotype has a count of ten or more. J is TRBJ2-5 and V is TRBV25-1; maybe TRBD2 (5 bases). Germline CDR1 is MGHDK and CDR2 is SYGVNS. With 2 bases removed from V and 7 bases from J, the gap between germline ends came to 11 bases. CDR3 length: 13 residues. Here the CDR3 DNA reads TGTGCCAGCAGTGAACGCACTGGAGGGACCCAGTACTTC. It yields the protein CASSERTGGTQYF. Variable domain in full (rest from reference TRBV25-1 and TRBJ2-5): EADIYQTPRYLVIGTGKKITLECSQTMGHDKMYWYQQDPGMELHLIHYSYGVNSTEKGDLSSESTVSRIRTEHFPLTLESARPSHTSQYLCASSERTGGTQYFGPGTRLLVL.

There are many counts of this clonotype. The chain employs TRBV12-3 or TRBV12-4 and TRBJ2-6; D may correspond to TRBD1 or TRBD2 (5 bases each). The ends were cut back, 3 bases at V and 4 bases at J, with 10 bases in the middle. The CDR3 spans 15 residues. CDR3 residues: CASSFEGPGANVLTF. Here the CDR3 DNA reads TGTGCCAGCAGTTTCGAGGGGCCAGGGGCCAACGTCCTGACTTTC.

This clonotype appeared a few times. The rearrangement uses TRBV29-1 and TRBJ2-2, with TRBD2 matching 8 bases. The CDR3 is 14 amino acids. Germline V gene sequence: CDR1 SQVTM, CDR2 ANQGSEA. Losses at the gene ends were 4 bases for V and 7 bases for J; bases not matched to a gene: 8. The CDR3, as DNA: TGCAGCGTTGGGCGGGGGGATACTAGCGGGGAGCTGTTTTTT. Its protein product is CSVGRGDTSGELFF.

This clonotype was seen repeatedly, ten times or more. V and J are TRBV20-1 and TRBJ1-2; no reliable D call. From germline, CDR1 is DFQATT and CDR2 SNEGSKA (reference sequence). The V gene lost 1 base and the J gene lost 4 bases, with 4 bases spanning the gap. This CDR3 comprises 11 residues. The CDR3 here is CSARGPYGYTF. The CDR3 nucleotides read TGCAGTGCTAGAGGACCCTATGGCTACACCTTC.

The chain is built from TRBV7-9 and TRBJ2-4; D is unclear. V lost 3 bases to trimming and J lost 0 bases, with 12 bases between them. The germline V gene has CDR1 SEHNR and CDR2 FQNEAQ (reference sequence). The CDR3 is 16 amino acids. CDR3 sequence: CASSFAQDLAKNIQYF. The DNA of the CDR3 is TGTGCCAGCAGCTTCGCCCAGGACCTAGCCAAAAACATTCAGTACTTC. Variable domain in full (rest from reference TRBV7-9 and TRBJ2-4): DTGVSQNPRHKITKRGQNVTFRCDPISEHNRLYWYRQTLGQGPEFLTYFQNEAQLEKSRLLSDRFSAERPKGSFSTLEIQRTEQGDSAMYLCASSFAQDLAKNIQYFGAGTRLSVL.

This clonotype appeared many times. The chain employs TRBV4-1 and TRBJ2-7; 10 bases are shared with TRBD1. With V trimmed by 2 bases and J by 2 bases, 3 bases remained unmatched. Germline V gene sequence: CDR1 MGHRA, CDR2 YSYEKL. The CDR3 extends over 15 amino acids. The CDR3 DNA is TGCGCCAGCAGCCAAACCGACAGGGGGCCCTACGAGCAGTACGTC. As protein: CASSQTDRGPYEQYV.

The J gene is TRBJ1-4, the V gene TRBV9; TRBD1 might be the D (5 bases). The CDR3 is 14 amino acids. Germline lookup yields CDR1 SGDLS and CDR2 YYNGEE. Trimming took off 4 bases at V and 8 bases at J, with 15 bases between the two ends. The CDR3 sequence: CASSSYPRDEKLFF. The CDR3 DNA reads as TGTGCCAGCAGCTCTTACCCCAGGGACGAAAAACTGTTTTTT.

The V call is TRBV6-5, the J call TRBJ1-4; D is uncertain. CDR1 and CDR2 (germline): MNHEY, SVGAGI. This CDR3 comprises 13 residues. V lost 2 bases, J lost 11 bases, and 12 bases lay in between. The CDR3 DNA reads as TGTGCCAGCAGTTACGGAGTGGAAAGGAAACTGTTTTTT. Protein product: CASSYGVERKLFF.

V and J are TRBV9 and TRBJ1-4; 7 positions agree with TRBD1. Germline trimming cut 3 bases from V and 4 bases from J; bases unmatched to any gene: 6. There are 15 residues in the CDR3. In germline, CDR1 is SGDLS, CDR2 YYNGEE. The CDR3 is CASSAGTARNEKLFF. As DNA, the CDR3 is TGTGCCAGCAGCGCGGGGACAGCCCGTAATGAAAAACTGTTTTTT.

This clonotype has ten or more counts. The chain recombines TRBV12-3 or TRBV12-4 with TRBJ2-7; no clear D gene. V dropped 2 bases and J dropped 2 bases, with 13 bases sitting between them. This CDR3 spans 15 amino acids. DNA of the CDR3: TGTGCCAGCAGTTTAAACCGATTTAGAGCCTACGAGCAGTACTTC. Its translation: CASSLNRFRAYEQYF.

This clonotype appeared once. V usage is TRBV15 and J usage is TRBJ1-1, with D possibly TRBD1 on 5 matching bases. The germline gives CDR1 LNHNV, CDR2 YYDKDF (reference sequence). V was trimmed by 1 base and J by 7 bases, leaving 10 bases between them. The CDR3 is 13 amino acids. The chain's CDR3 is CATSRAGRFEAFF. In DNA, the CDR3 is TGTGCCACCAGCAGAGCAGGGAGGTTTGAAGCTTTCTTT.

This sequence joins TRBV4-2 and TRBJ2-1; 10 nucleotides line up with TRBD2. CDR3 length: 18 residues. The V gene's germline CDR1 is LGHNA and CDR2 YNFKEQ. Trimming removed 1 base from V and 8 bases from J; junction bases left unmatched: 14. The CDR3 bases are TGTGCCAGCAGCCAAGTATGGAGTTCTAGCGGGGGTTGGTATGAGCAGTTCTTC. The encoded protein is CASSQVWSSSGGWYEQFF.

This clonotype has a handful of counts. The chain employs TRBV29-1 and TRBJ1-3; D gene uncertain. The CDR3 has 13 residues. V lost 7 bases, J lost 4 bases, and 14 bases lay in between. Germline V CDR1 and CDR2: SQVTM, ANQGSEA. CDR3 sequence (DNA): TGCAGCGCCGTTTCTCTGAGAGGAAACACCATATATTTT. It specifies CSAVSLRGNTIYF.

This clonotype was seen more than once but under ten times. The CDR3: CASSQEDGGYEQYV. Here the CDR3 DNA reads TGTGCCAGCAGCCAAGAGGACGGGGGATACGAGCAGTACGTC. The chain has TRBV4-2 and TRBJ2-7; maybe TRBD2 (6 bases). The germline V and J ends were trimmed by 0 bases and 4 bases, with 10 bases remaining between them. Germline V CDR1 and CDR2: LGHNA, YNFKEQ. The CDR3 is 14 residues long.

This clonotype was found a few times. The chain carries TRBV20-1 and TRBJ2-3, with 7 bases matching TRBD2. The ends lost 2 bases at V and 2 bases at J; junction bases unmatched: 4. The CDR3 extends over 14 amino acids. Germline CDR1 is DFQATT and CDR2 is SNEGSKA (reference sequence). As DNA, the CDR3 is TGCAGTGCTAGACCTAGCGGAATCACAGATACGCAGTATTTT. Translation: CSARPSGITDTQYF.